This T cell receptor beta chain was captured in a study of T cell responses to AZD1222 COVID-19 vaccine. Study conclusions and caveats: It should be noted that donors were predominantly white British and more often female, and clonal diversity was possibly underestimated. Dominant CD4 TCR responses targeted spike regions 160-218 and 743-854.

About this clone: What it binds is unknown.

The V and J ends lost 4 bases and 5 bases respectively, with 11 bases between them. CDR3 length equals 13 residues. In germline, CDR1 is SGHRS, CDR2 YFSETQ. Using immunoSEQ multiplex PCR, the repertoire was profiled, and TCRdb retains in-frame clones only, with some absent. This table holds 150,000 or so clones, approximately 88% found once. The clonotype originates from an adult in good health. Sequenced material: peripheral blood, taken on day 0 of AZD1222 vaccination. The rearrangement uses TRBV5-1 and TRBJ2-3; D unclear. For the CDR3, the DNA is TGCGCCAGCAGCCCCTCAATGAGAGATACGCAGTATTTT. Translated, it gives CASSPSMRDTQYF. Complete variable domain (other parts from reference TRBV5-1 and TRBJ2-3): KAGVTQTPRYLIKTRGQQVTLSCSPISGHRSVSWYQQTPGQGLQFLFEYFSETQRNKGNFPGRFSGRQFSNSRSEMNVSTLELGDSALYLCASSPSMRDTQYFGPGTRLTVL.